This T cell receptor (beta chain) was obtained from a study of cytomegalovirus exposure and HLA in healthy donors. This clone has just a few counts. CDR3 length: 15 amino acids. Germline lookup yields CDR1 MNHEY and CDR2 SVGAGI. Trimming took 0 bases from V and 3 from J, leaving 11 bases between them. The PCR had 60 Vbeta and 13 Jbeta primers. Profiled with immunoSEQ multiplex PCR; TCRdb holds only in-frame clones, not every one. The data hold around 170,000 clones, with roughly 82% observed a single time. V usage is TRBV6-5 and J usage is TRBJ1-2, with D tentatively TRBD1 (5 bases). The sequence derives from a woman aged 50 to 60 in good health and CMV-seropositive. The sequenced material came from PBMCs. CDR3 loop: CASSYSGRGDYGYTF. CDR3 sequence (DNA): TGTGCCAGCAGTTACTCGGGGAGGGGTGACTATGGCTACACCTTC.